These T cell receptor beta chains were read from a single sample in a study of blood T cell repertoires in COVID-19. Method: immunoSEQ multiplex PCR; TCRdb's copy keeps in-frame clones and lacks some. This table holds some 190,000 clones, roughly 88% found once. Sequencing input: peripheral blood. The receptors originated from a man younger than 35 with active or convalescent COVID-19. The CDR3 runs from the conserved cysteine through the conserved F or W. A D gene is named only where the DNA matches it firmly. Size values are once, few and many counts, or a class for expanded clones, and some rows have none.

v_call,j_call,cdr3_length,clone_size,d_call,cdr3_aa,cdr3_nt
TRBV7-8,TRBJ2-4,15,once,TRBD1,CASSTRTGTKNIQYF,TGTGCCAGCAGCACCCGGACAGGGACCAAAAACATTCAGTACTTC
TRBV18,TRBJ1-1,18,once,TRBD1,CASSPTTGIQLGGTEAFF,TGTGCCAGCTCACCGACGACAGGGATCCAACTTGGCGGCACTGAAGCTTTCTTT
TRBV10-2,TRBJ2-7,13,.,TRBD1,CASSAGTGGEQYF,TGCGCCAGCAGTGCCGGGACAGGGGGCGAGCAGTACTTC
TRBV5-6,TRBJ1-5,14,.,TRBD1,CASRLTGSNQPQHF,TGTGCCAGCAGATTGACAGGGAGCAATCAGCCCCAGCATTTT
TRBV7-4,TRBJ2-5,17,.,.,CASSLAGFFRGRETQYF,TGTGCCAGCAGCTTAGCTGGTTTTTTTAGGGGTCGAGAGACCCAGTACTTC
TRBV13,TRBJ2-3,17,few,.,CASSSGGGYSSTDTQYF,TGTGCCAGCAGCTCAGGTGGAGGCTACTCTAGCACAGATACGCAGTATTTT
TRBV5-4,TRBJ2-7,15,.,.,CASSYNRDNSYEQYF,TGTGCCAGCAGCTATAACCGGGACAACTCCTACGAGCAGTACTTC
TRBV28,TRBJ1-1,12,.,.,CASIYRDTEAFF,TGTGCCAGCATCTACAGGGACACTGAAGCTTTCTTT
TRBV28,TRBJ1-4,16,.,TRBD1,CASSLGRGRASEKLFF,TGTGCCAGCAGTTTGGGTAGGGGGCGGGCCAGCGAAAAACTGTTTTTT
TRBV6-1,TRBJ2-7,14,few,.,CASSEDAGTVEQYF,TGTGCCAGCAGTGAAGATGCGGGGACCGTCGAGCAGTACTTC
TRBV14,TRBJ2-5,13,.,.,CASSHIARETQYF,TGTGCCAGCAGCCACATAGCCCGGGAGACCCAGTACTTC
TRBV14,TRBJ2-7,14,.,.,CASSSPRLSYEQYF,TGTGCCAGCAGCTCCCCGCGACTATCCTACGAGCAGTACTTC
TRBV3-1/TRBV3-2,TRBJ1-6,16,.,.,CASIHSRGSYNSPLHF,TGTGCCAGCATCCATTCAAGGGGGTCCTATAATTCACCCCTCCACTTT
TRBV19,TRBJ1-3,15,.,.,CASSIPSSSGNTIYF,TGTGCCAGTAGTATTCCGTCGAGCTCTGGAAACACCATATATTTT
TRBV27,TRBJ2-5,16,.,.,CASSSGLGGPQETQYF,TGTGCCAGCAGCTCGGGTCTCGGGGGACCACAAGAGACCCAGTACTTC
TRBV19,TRBJ2-1,13,.,TRBD2,CASRLADYNEQFF,TGTGCCAGTAGACTAGCGGACTACAATGAGCAGTTCTTC
TRBV6-1,TRBJ1-1,14,.,.,CASREGGSHTEAFF,TGTGCCAGCCGTGAGGGGGGTTCGCACACTGAAGCTTTCTTT
TRBV7-8,TRBJ2-7,13,.,.,CASSLVQYYEQYF,TGTGCCAGCAGCTTAGTCCAGTACTACGAGCAGTACTTC
TRBV5-6,TRBJ2-3,15,once,TRBD1,CASRFRDRETDTQYF,TGTGCCAGCAGGTTCCGGGACAGGGAGACAGATACGCAGTATTTT
TRBV5-1,TRBJ2-7,12,.,.,CASSLGGDEQYF,TGCGCCAGCAGCTTGGGGGGGGACGAGCAGTACTTC
TRBV14,TRBJ2-6,15,.,TRBD1,CASSREGARANVLTF,TGTGCCAGCAGCCGAGAGGGGGCTCGGGCCAACGTCCTGACTTTC
TRBV6-5,TRBJ1-2,13,.,TRBD1,CAGTTGVNYGYTF,TGTGCCGGCACAACAGGGGTCAACTATGGCTACACCTTC
TRBV29-1,TRBJ2-1,16,.,.,CSVLGVDTLPYNEQFF,TGCAGCGTCCTAGGGGTCGACACCCTACCCTACAATGAGCAGTTCTTC
TRBV7-7,TRBJ2-1,14,.,TRBD2,CASSAGLAGDEQFF,TGTGCCAGCAGCGCAGGACTAGCGGGAGATGAGCAGTTCTTC
TRBV11-2,TRBJ2-1,14,.,TRBD2,CASSSSGRAHEQFF,TGTGCCAGCAGCTCCAGCGGGAGGGCCCATGAGCAGTTCTTC
TRBV27,TRBJ2-3,14,.,.,CASSFSGATDTQYF,TGTGCCAGCAGTTTCAGCGGAGCCACAGATACGCAGTATTTT
TRBV6-5,TRBJ1-4,12,once,.,CASSYSLSELFF,TGTGCCAGCAGTTACTCGCTTAGTGAACTGTTTTTT
TRBV6-5,TRBJ2-3,15,.,TRBD2,CATAGGLAHTDTQYF,TGTGCCACCGCCGGAGGACTAGCGCATACAGATACGCAGTATTTT
TRBV2,TRBJ1-2,19,.,.,CASSEMGANPTINYVGYTF,TGTGCCAGCAGTGAAATGGGGGCGAATCCCACTATTAACTATGTGGGCTACACCTTC
TRBV28,TRBJ2-7,18,.,TRBD2,CASSYDIAGTSGTYEQYF,TGTGCCAGCAGTTACGACATCGCCGGGACTAGCGGAACCTACGAGCAGTACTTC
TRBV7-2,TRBJ2-7,18,.,TRBD2,CASSIRTGTSGNTYEQYF,TGTGCCAGCAGCATAAGGACCGGGACTAGCGGGAATACCTACGAGCAGTACTTC
TRBV15,TRBJ2-7,12,.,.,CATSRAQYEQYF,TGTGCCACCAGCAGAGCCCAATACGAGCAGTACTTC
TRBV29-1,TRBJ1-1,13,few,.,CSVVHGPATEAFF,TGCAGCGTTGTGCACGGCCCAGCGACTGAAGCTTTCTTT
TRBV12-5,TRBJ2-1,11,once,.,CASGWHNEQFF,TGTGCTAGTGGTTGGCACAATGAGCAGTTCTTC
TRBV5-1,TRBJ1-4,14,.,.,CASSLVGANEKLFF,TGCGCCAGCAGCTTGGTCGGTGCTAATGAAAAACTGTTTTTT
TRBV28,TRBJ2-1,13,.,TRBD2,CASRAGGYNEQFF,TGTGCCAGCAGAGCGGGAGGATACAATGAGCAGTTCTTC
TRBV3-1/TRBV3-2,TRBJ2-1,16,once,TRBD2,CASSQAGAGSYNEQFF,TGTGCCAGCAGCCAAGCGGGAGCGGGGTCCTACAATGAGCAGTTCTTC
TRBV12-2,TRBJ2-2,16,.,.,CASRLAGGPPPGELFF,TGTGCAAGTCGACTAGCGGGTGGCCCGCCCCCCGGGGAGCTGTTTTTT
TRBV16,TRBJ1-2,17,few,.,CASSLRLTEGPQDGYTF,TGTGCCAGCAGCCTTCGTTTGACGGAGGGGCCCCAGGATGGCTACACCTTC
TRBV18,TRBJ2-2,16,.,TRBD2,CASSKAGYANTGELFF,TGTGCCAGCTCAAAAGCGGGATACGCGAACACCGGGGAGCTGTTTTTT
TRBV28,TRBJ1-5,14,.,.,CASSLGQLLRAQHF,TGTGCCAGCAGTTTGGGCCAGCTTTTAAGAGCCCAGCATTTT
TRBV7-2,TRBJ1-5,12,.,.,CASSLAGGAQHF,TGTGCCAGCAGCTTAGCTGGGGGGGCCCAGCATTTT
TRBV2,TRBJ1-5,15,once,.,CASSTDRANNQPQHF,TGTGCCAGCAGCACAGACAGAGCCAACAATCAGCCCCAGCATTTT
TRBV7-6,TRBJ2-2,16,.,.,CASSLGGRSITGELFF,TGTGCCAGCAGCTTAGGGGGGCGAAGTATCACCGGGGAGCTGTTTTTT
TRBV6-2/TRBV6-3,TRBJ2-5,13,.,.,CASSYSIRVTQYF,TGTGCCAGCAGTTACTCGATACGAGTGACCCAGTACTTC
TRBV27,TRBJ1-2,13,.,TRBD1,CASSFDRDYGYTF,TGTGCCAGCAGTTTTGACAGGGACTATGGCTACACCTTC
TRBV12-5,TRBJ2-5,18,.,TRBD2,CASGLPQLTSGSGETQYF,TGTGCTAGTGGTTTGCCCCAATTGACTAGCGGGAGCGGCGAGACCCAGTACTTC
TRBV11-2,TRBJ2-5,15,.,TRBD2,CASSFDGLAGGAQYF,TGTGCCAGCAGCTTCGATGGACTAGCGGGAGGGGCCCAGTACTTC
TRBV7-9,TRBJ1-1,12,.,.,CASSYGIAEAFF,TGTGCCAGCAGTTACGGGATAGCTGAAGCTTTCTTT
TRBV5-1,TRBJ2-3,17,.,TRBD2,CASSPGLAASRTDTQYF,TGCGCCAGCAGCCCGGGACTAGCGGCGTCTCGCACAGATACGCAGTATTTT
TRBV29-1,TRBJ1-2,12,.,TRBD1,CSGITGGGGYTF,TGCAGCGGTATCACAGGGGGAGGCGGCTACACCTTC
TRBV28,TRBJ1-5,17,.,.,CASSLPPLNRVRQPQHF,TGTGCCAGCAGTTTACCCCCCCTTAACAGGGTTAGGCAGCCCCAGCATTTT
TRBV2,TRBJ2-1,16,.,TRBD2,CASSLGGLAGGREQFF,TGTGCCAGCAGTTTGGGGGGACTAGCGGGAGGGCGCGAGCAGTTCTTC
TRBV11-2,TRBJ2-3,14,.,TRBD1,CASSLGTGATTQYF,TGTGCCAGCAGCTTAGGGACAGGGGCCACTACGCAGTATTTT
TRBV24-1,TRBJ2-2,14,.,.,CATMEGANTGELFF,TGTGCCACCATGGAAGGGGCCAACACCGGGGAGCTGTTTTTT
TRBV4-2,TRBJ2-2,14,medium-sized,.,CASSQGQDTGELFF,TGTGCCAGCAGCCAAGGACAGGACACCGGGGAGCTGTTTTTT
TRBV7-8,TRBJ2-7,13,.,.,CASSIGTSYEQYF,TGTGCCAGCAGCATAGGGACTTCGTACGAGCAGTACTTC
TRBV5-8,TRBJ1-4,18,once,TRBD1,CASSLDRGEDSTNEKLFF,TGTGCCAGCAGCTTGGACAGGGGGGAAGACTCAACTAATGAAAAACTGTTTTTT
TRBV5-1,TRBJ2-7,13,.,.,CASSLLEGGEQYF,TGCGCCAGCAGCTTGTTAGAGGGAGGCGAGCAGTACTTC
TRBV27,TRBJ1-6,14,few,.,CASATGGGNSPLHF,TGTGCCAGCGCGACGGGGGGCGGTAATTCACCCCTCCACTTT